The T cell receptor beta chain described here comes from a study of identical twins (dated by TCRdb to the mid-2010s). Turning to the overall study: The study deep-sequenced TCR alpha and beta repertoires from monozygotic twins, unrelated adults of various ages and cord blood to test whether fetal clonotypes persist. To rule out contamination, the twin experiments were replicated at different times with different library preparation protocols. What the work shows at the level of the full study, not this receptor alone: Because the same donors could not be followed over many years, conclusions were based on cross-sectional statistical analysis. Abundant cord blood beta clonotypes carried fewer insertions; young adult naive repertoires showed a weaker similar trend, while memory repertoires showed none. In monozygotic twins, recombination models systematically underestimated out-of-frame TCR alpha sharing, but the models matched the sharing seen between unrelated individuals. The excess sharing between twins in beta out-of-frame sequences was weaker because fewer shared sequences reduced the signal-to-noise ratio. Out-of-frame TCR alpha sequences shared between twins showed an excess of low generation-probability sequences compared with coincidental sharing between unrelated individuals. Invariant T cells such as MAIT and iNKT could partly confound zero-insertion analyses, though diverse VJ usage argued against this for most clonotypes.

Receptors were amplified or captured by 5' RACE. The sequencing machine was an Illumina HiSeq 2000. Template switching introduced a universal primer binding site; the final cDNA contained a unique molecular identifier, enabling accurate counting of TCR cDNA molecules. Specific primers in the conserved constant-segment region were used to synthesize first-strand cDNA for TCR alpha and beta chains. To control for contamination, every cDNA library carried two barcodes: a SMART-Mk sample barcode plus Illumina barcodes. TruSeq adapter sequences along with Illumina sample barcodes were introduced in two successive PCR steps. Sequencing of the TCR alpha and beta cDNA libraries was done on the Illumina HiSeq platform using custom primers. On the study's bioinformatics: Raw reads were processed with MiGEC to extract unique molecular identifiers, and MiXCR was used to determine CDR3 positions. For each individual, recombination models were inferred using an EM algorithm with the repgenHMM and IGoR tools. Shared clonotypes were analyzed with the tcR package in R, and sharing was normalized by the product of cloneset sizes. To study raw recombination free of thymic and clonal selection effects, out-of-frame nonproductive sequences were analyzed. In-frame beta chains were kept once TCRdb had trimmed the public reads at Q25 with fastp and called clones with MiXCR. Each CDR3 protein gets just one entry, which takes the most common genes and DNA from the rows behind it. The V and J calls, along with clone size, are taken from TCRdb and not from the paper's own processing. Across this sample there are about 690,000 distinct CDR3 sequences, with approximately 6% seen only once. The top ten clonotypes cover 1.5% to 2% of the sample.

Remarks on this clonotype: What this receptor recognizes is not known. Base qualities are not recorded, but no much larger clone differs from it by a single base.

Every donor in the study was a healthy Caucasian. Three unrelated non-twin adults were also sequenced: a male aged 18 to 30, a male aged 50 to 60 and a female aged 50 to 60. Using Miltenyi CD45RO+ enrichment and human naive T-cell isolation kits, memory (CD45RO+) and naive T cells were isolated from PBMC. The sample was naive T cells sorted from blood. The sample's cell subset or site label is to be understood as: cells isolated with a human naive T-cell isolation kit. The receptor was derived from a man between 18 and 35 years old in good health.

The sequence in DNA is TGTGCCAGCAGCTCCGGGACTAGCGGGAGGGGGTATTTT. This sequence encodes CASSSGTSGRGYF. The chain was built from TRBV7-2 and TRBJ2-3, and 16 bases in between align with TRBD2. The CDR3 runs 13 residues from the cysteine to the phenylalanine. Only the CDR3 region is kept as DNA, spanning 39 bases read in frame from base 1. Clipping removes 4 bases from V and 14 bases from J, with 3 as the unmatched junction base count. CDR1 and CDR2 (SGHTA, FQGNSA) derive from the germline V gene.